Following are 13 T cell receptor beta chains from one sample sequenced in a study of CD8+CD57+ T cells in acquired aplastic anemia. Genomic DNA served as template for TCR beta VDJ and CDR3 profiling. TCRdb processed the reads anew with MiXCR; each CDR3 protein has one entry. Counted here are some 180,000 distinct CDR3 sequences, just over 45% occurring once; the ten biggest clones make up approximately 2.9%. The specimen sequenced was sorted CD4+, CD8+, or CD8+CD57+ T cells (not recorded which) from PBMCs. These receptors were taken from a human donor in good health.

The DNA of the CDR3 is TGTGCCAGCAGTTTGACAGGGGGCAGAGAAAAACTGTTTTTT. This gives the protein CASSLTGGREKLFF. This rearrangement joins TRBV2 to TRBJ1-4; 10 positions agree with TRBD1. With 5 bases clipped from V and 8 bases from J, the junction kept 5 bases outside the gene matches. Germline values: CDR1 SNHLY, CDR2 FYNNEI. This CDR3 comprises 14 residues.

This clonotype was detected many times. V usage is TRBV15 and J usage is TRBJ2-4; maybe TRBD1 (5 bases). Trimming removed 0 bases from V and 4 bases from J, with 16 bases in between. The V gene's germline CDR1 is LNHNV and CDR2 YYDKDF (reference sequence). The CDR3 is made up of 17 amino acids. The CDR3 region is CATSRDMWGQPKNIQYF. DNA of the CDR3: TGTGCCACCAGCAGAGATATGTGGGGCCAGCCAAAAAACATTCAGTACTTC.

This clonotype was picked up one time. It may be a read error: a sequence one base away is much more abundant. V gene TRBV5-4 combines with J gene TRBJ1-1, with 8 bases matching TRBD1. The CDR3 extends over 15 amino acids. Per the germline V gene, CDR1 is SGHNT and CDR2 is YYREEE (reference sequence). The CDR3, as DNA: TGTGCCAGCGGCTTGGCCGGACAGGGTTGGTCTGAAGCTTTCTTT. Its protein is CASGLAGQGWSEAFF.

The rearrangement links TRBV20-1 to TRBJ1-6, with 8 bases lining up with TRBD1. The germline gives CDR1 DFQATT, CDR2 SNEGSKA (reference sequence). V gave up 3 bases and J gave up 10 bases; unmatched junction bases: 8. The CDR3 is made up of 14 amino acids. Here the CDR3 reads CSAREPQGASPLHF. The DNA of the CDR3 is TGCAGTGCTAGGGAGCCTCAGGGGGCCTCACCCCTCCACTTT.

The V and J genes are TRBV2 and TRBJ2-5, with a weak D call TRBD2 (5 bases). The CDR3 has 15 residues. The V and J ends lost 6 bases and 1 base respectively, with 15 bases between them. Germline V lookup: CDR1 SNHLY, CDR2 FYNNEI. The CDR3 nucleotides read TGTGCCAGCAGGGACGAGGGCGGACTCCAAGAGACCCAGTACTTC. The encoded protein is CASRDEGGLQETQYF.

Concerning this clonotype: At one end the junction does not follow the germline gene, possibly because of a read error. This sequence joins TRBV6-5 and TRBJ1-2, with 8 positions matching TRBD1. The CDR3 is 16 amino acids. CDR1 is MNHEY and CDR2 is SVGAGI in the germline V gene. The CDR3 is CASSHSSGGQVYGYTF. The CDR3 coding sequence is TGTGCCAGCAGTCACTCGAGTGGGGGACAGGTCTATGGCTACACCTTC.

V gene TRBV10-3 combines with J gene TRBJ1-2; D possibly corresponds to TRBD1 (6 bases). The germline V gene encodes CDR1 ENHRY and CDR2 SYGVKD. Trimming stripped 8 bases from V and 4 bases from J, with 23 bases between. CDR3 length equals 16 residues. CDR3 DNA sequence: TGTGCCATCGGAGCCCTTCAGGGTTTAGGGGGCTATGGCTACACCTTC. Translated: CAIGALQGLGGYGYTF.

Only a few counts were recorded for this clonotype. The J gene is TRBJ2-7, the V gene TRBV18, with D possibly TRBD2 on 7 matching bases. The V and J ends lost 4 bases and 3 bases respectively, with 16 bases between them. CDR1 and CDR2 from the germline V gene are KGHSH and LQKENI. The CDR3 has 15 amino acids. CDR3 loop: CASSQGGGLIYEQYF. The DNA for the CDR3 is TGTGCCAGCTCACAGGGGGGGGGACTAATCTACGAGCAGTACTTC.

The rearrangement links TRBV2 to TRBJ1-1; tentative D call: TRBD1 (6 bases). This CDR3 spans 14 amino acids. V gave up 4 bases and J gave up 0 bases, with 9 bases separating them. CDR1 is SNHLY, CDR2 FYNNEI, per germline. CDR3 DNA: TGTGCCAGCAGTGGGGGGGCGATGAACACTGAAGCTTTCTTT. Its protein product is CASSGGAMNTEAFF.

This clonotype has a single count. This may be a read error, as it is one base from a much larger clone. V is TRBV5-4 and J is TRBJ2-5, with TRBD2 matching 10 bases. This CDR3 spans 16 amino acids. With 9 bases clipped from V and 4 bases from J, the junction kept 15 bases outside the gene matches. Per the germline V gene, CDR1 is SGHNT and CDR2 is YYREEE (reference sequence). CDR3 residues: CANSGEAGGYGETQYF. In nucleotides, the CDR3 is TGTGCCAACTCCGGGGAAGCGGGAGGGTACGGAGAGACCCAGTACTTC.

The chain uses TRBV10-2 and TRBJ2-7, with a possible D match to TRBD1 (5 bases). This CDR3 comprises 14 residues. Trimming took off 7 bases at V and 6 bases at J, with 19 bases between the two ends. Germline values: CDR1 WSHSY, CDR2 SAAADI. The CDR3 nucleotides are TGCGCCAGCACTACGAATTCCAGGGCCAGCGAGCAGTACGTC. As protein: CASTTNSRASEQYV.

This clonotype was seen ten or more times. V usage is TRBV5-1 and J usage is TRBJ1-5; 11 bases line up with TRBD1. CDR3 length equals 15 residues. The V segment lost 0 bases and the J segment 6 bases; nucleotides outside the gene matches: 2. Germline lookup yields CDR1 SGHRS and CDR2 YFSETQ. CDR3 DNA: TGCGCCAGCAGCTTGGATGGGACAGGGGGTCAGCCCCAGCATTTT. This gives the protein CASSLDGTGGQPQHF.

V gene TRBV2 combines with J gene TRBJ1-5; no clear D. Germline CDR1 is SNHLY and CDR2 is FYNNEI. This CDR3 region has 13 residues. Trimming took off 9 bases at V and 7 bases at J, with 16 bases between the two ends. CDR3 coding DNA: TGTGCCAGTTCCGCGGGCCAGGAGCAGCCCCAGCATTTT. This codes for CASSAGQEQPQHF.